The 20 T cell receptor beta chains presented below share a single source sample, sequenced in a study of CD8+CD57+ T cells in acquired aplastic anemia. The sequenced patients had an expansion of CD8+CD57+ cells seen by flow cytometry. Using genomic DNA as the template, TCR beta VDJ and CDR3 profiling was carried out. From the reads, TCRdb called clonotypes with MiXCR, one entry per CDR3 protein. The sample shows 150,000 to 200,000 distinct CDR3 sequences, roughly 50% of them seen only once. The sample taken for sequencing was sorted CD4+, CD8+, or CD8+CD57+ T cells (not recorded which) from PBMCs. The receptors were sampled from a human donor with aplastic anemia.

V and J are TRBV30 and TRBJ1-3; the D is unclear. Germline V gene sequence: CDR1 GTSNPN, CDR2 SVGIG (reference sequence). The CDR3 extends over 13 amino acids. The V end lost 4 bases, the J end lost 4 bases, and 11 bases lay between the germline ends. In nucleotides, the CDR3 is TGTGCCTGGAATCAAGGGAACGGAAACACCATATATTTT. As protein: CAWNQGNGNTIYF.

Regarding this clonotype: A much larger clone lies a single base off, so this may be a read error. The CDR3 ends on some other residue instead of the conserved phenylalanine or tryptophan, so this is likely a read error. The chain joins TRBV7-9 to TRBJ2-1; TRBD2 agrees at 10 bases. This CDR3 is 15 amino acids long. The germline V gene encodes CDR1 SEHNR and CDR2 FQNEAQ (reference sequence). Losses at the gene ends were 2 bases for V and 4 bases for J; bases not matched to a gene: 2. The chain's CDR3 is CASSLLAGVYNEQFL. CDR3 bases: TGTGCCAGCAGCTTACTAGCGGGGGTTTACAATGAGCAGTTCCTC.

The J gene is TRBJ1-1, the V gene TRBV5-1; the D is unclear. Trimming took off 0 bases at V and 6 bases at J, with 12 bases between the two ends. CDR3 length: 14 residues. CDR1 is SGHRS, CDR2 YFSETQ, per germline. CDR3 DNA sequence: TGCGCCAGCAGCTTGGATTGGGGTAGCGCTGAAGCTTTCTTT. It codes for CASSLDWGSAEAFF.

The chain couples TRBV7-3 to TRBJ1-2, with TRBD1 matching over 9 bases. CDR1 and CDR2 from the germline V gene are SGHTA and FQGTGA. J gave up 7 bases and V 0 bases, and 3 bases lay outside the gene matches. The CDR3 consists of 14 residues. CDR3: CASSLTQGASGYTF. The CDR3 DNA reads as TGTGCCAGCAGCTTAACACAGGGGGCATCTGGCTACACCTTC.

This clonotype was observed at least ten times. The chain carries TRBV3-1 and TRBJ2-6, with no clear D. Trimming removed 1 base from V and 0 bases from J, with 7 bases in between. Germline V gene data show CDR1 as LGHDT and CDR2 as YNNKEL (reference sequence). This CDR3 spans 16 amino acids. The CDR3 DNA is TGTGCCAGCAGCCAAGCATCCCACTCTGGGGCCAACGTCCTGACTTTC. Its translation: CASSQASHSGANVLTF.

The V and J genes are TRBV19 and TRBJ1-5, with D uncertain. V lost 3 bases and J lost 9, with 9 bases in between. The CDR3 is 12 amino acids. Germline CDR1 and CDR2: LNHDA and SQIVND (reference sequence). In nucleotides, the CDR3 is TGTGCCAGTAGTATCATTGATCGGCCCCAGCATTTT. Residues: CASSIIDRPQHF.

The rearrangement joins TRBV9 to TRBJ2-7; TRBD2 matches at 8 bases. Germline values: CDR1 SGDLS, CDR2 YYNGEE. The CDR3 has 11 residues. CDR3 in amino acids: CAITTGGEQYF. The CDR3 bases are TGTGCTATCACGACGGGGGGGGAGCAGTACTTC.

This clonotype was counted ten times or more. The chain employs TRBV25-1 and TRBJ1-2; no definite D call. Looked up from germline, CDR1 is MGHDK and CDR2 is SYGVNS. CDR3 length: 16 amino acids. The V gene lost 2 bases and the J gene lost 1 base, with 14 bases spanning the gap. DNA for the CDR3: TGTGCCAGCAGTGAACGGTGGGGTTGGGGTAACTATGGCTACACCTTC. Its translation is CASSERWGWGNYGYTF.

The V and J genes are TRBV24-1 and TRBJ2-3; 7 nucleotides agree with TRBD1. The CDR3 is 14 residues long. Unmatched junction bases numbered 3, after V lost 5 bases and J lost 2 bases. Germline V gene lookup returns CDR1 KGHDR and CDR2 SFDVKD. CDR3 region: CATSVGQDTDTQYF. Written as DNA, the CDR3 is TGTGCCACCAGTGTCGGACAGGACACAGATACGCAGTATTTT.

The rearrangement uses TRBV10-3 and TRBJ2-7; 7 bases agree with TRBD1. The junction had 7 bases not matched to a gene; V was cut back by 3 bases and J by 2 bases. Germline lookup yields CDR1 ENHRY and CDR2 SYGVKD. The CDR3 totals 15 residues. Here the CDR3 reads CAISDRDSLPYEQYF. CDR3 DNA: TGTGCCATCAGTGACCGGGACAGTCTTCCCTACGAGCAGTACTTC.

The CDR3: CASSVSGVGYNEQFF. The CDR3 DNA reads as TGTGCCAGCAGCGTTAGCGGGGTTGGGTACAATGAGCAGTTCTTC. The V gene is TRBV9, the J gene TRBJ2-1, with TRBD2 matching over 8 bases. CDR3 length: 15 residues. The V gene's germline CDR1 is SGDLS and CDR2 YYNGEE. V lost 2 bases and J lost 4; bases outside the gene matches: 5.

V gene TRBV28 combines with J gene TRBJ2-7, with 12 bases lining up with TRBD2. Germline CDR1 is MDHEN and CDR2 is SYDVKM. V lost 5 bases to trimming and J lost 3 bases; unmatched junction nucleotides: 5. This CDR3 is built from 15 residues. CDR3 in DNA: TGTGCCAGCAGTCGTTCTAGCGGGGGGGACTACGAGCAGTACTTC. Its translation: CASSRSSGGDYEQYF.

The rearrangement links TRBV24-1 to TRBJ1-6; D is possibly TRBD1 (5 bases). The CDR3 length is 18 residues. CDR1 and CDR2 from the germline V gene are KGHDR and SFDVKD. The V gene lost 8 bases and the J gene lost 0 bases, with 19 bases spanning the gap. The CDR3 nucleotides read TGTGCCACCATCGGGACTTACCTCCCAAGCTCCTATAATTCACCCCTCCACTTT. Translating it yields CATIGTYLPSSYNSPLHF.

This clonotype has just a few counts. Here the CDR3 reads CASSLYDSGYTF. The CDR3 nucleotides read TGTGCCAGCAGCTTATATGACAGCGGCTACACCTTC. V is TRBV7-8 and J is TRBJ1-2, with TRBD1 as a possible D gene (5 bases). CDR3 length: 12 residues. In germline, CDR1 is SGHVS, CDR2 FQNEAQ. The V end lost 2 bases, the J end lost 8 bases, and 9 bases lay between the germline ends.

CDR3 DNA sequence: TGTGCCAGCAGTACTACAGGGGGGGAGACCCAGTACTTC. Amino acid sequence: CASSTTGGETQYF. This sequence joins TRBV12-3 or TRBV12-4 and TRBJ2-5, with 8 bases that match TRBD1. V lost 5 bases to trimming and J lost 5 bases; unmatched junction nucleotides: 4. The CDR3 length is 13 residues.

In this sample, this clonotype turned up many times. This sequence joins TRBV7-2 and TRBJ1-5; a weak D match, TRBD1 (6 bases). V was pared by 1 base and J by 6 bases, with 22 bases between. CDR3 length: 18 amino acids. Germline V gene sequence: CDR1 SGHTA, CDR2 FQGNSA. The CDR3 is CASSLVGDAGTRTQPQHF. The CDR3, as DNA: TGTGCCAGCAGCTTAGTTGGGGACGCCGGGACAAGGACTCAGCCCCAGCATTTT. Full variable domain (outside the CDR3, taken from reference TRBV7-2 and TRBJ1-5): GAGVSQSPSNKVTEKGKDVELRCDPISGHTALYWYRQSLGQGLEFLIYFQGNSAPDKSGLPSDRFSAERTGGSVSTLTIQRTQQEDSAVYLCASSLVGDAGTRTQPQHFGDGTRLSIL.

Only a few counts were recorded for this clonotype. The CDR3 loop is CSVTGLAGAYEQYF. In nucleotides, the CDR3 is TGCAGCGTAACAGGACTAGCGGGAGCGTACGAGCAGTACTTC. This chain connects TRBV29-1 to TRBJ2-7; 13 bases fit TRBD2. Trimming removed 6 bases from V and 4 bases from J; junction bases left unmatched: 6. From germline, CDR1 is SQVTM and CDR2 ANQGSEA. The CDR3 runs to 14 residues.

This clonotype has more than one count but fewer than ten. The V gene is TRBV7-3, the J gene TRBJ2-1, with D possibly matching TRBD1 (5 bases). V lost 0 bases, J lost 0 bases, and 9 bases lay in between. The CDR3 extends over 16 amino acids. From germline, CDR1 is SGHTA and CDR2 FQGTGA. The CDR3 is CASSLTADSSYNEQFF. The CDR3 bases are TGTGCCAGCAGCTTAACGGCAGACAGCTCCTACAATGAGCAGTTCTTC.

The CDR3 sequence is CSAPITGTVTEAFF. CDR3 sequence (DNA): TGCAGTGCTCCTATTACCGGGACAGTAACTGAAGCTTTCTTT. The J gene is TRBJ1-1, the V gene TRBV20-1, with 7 nucleotides matching TRBD1. Trimming cost V 5 bases and J 5 bases; bases outside gene matches: 11. Germline V gives CDR1 DFQATT, CDR2 SNEGSKA (reference sequence). This CDR3 contains 14 residues.

CDR3 sequence reads: CASPRVGNTIYF. CDR3 DNA sequence: TGTGCCAGCCCCAGGGTTGGAAACACCATATATTTT. The J gene is TRBJ1-3, the V gene TRBV2; TRBD1 might be the D (5 bases). V was clipped by 8 bases and J by 3 bases, with 8 bases between them. The CDR3 runs to 12 residues. From germline, CDR1 is SNHLY and CDR2 FYNNEI.